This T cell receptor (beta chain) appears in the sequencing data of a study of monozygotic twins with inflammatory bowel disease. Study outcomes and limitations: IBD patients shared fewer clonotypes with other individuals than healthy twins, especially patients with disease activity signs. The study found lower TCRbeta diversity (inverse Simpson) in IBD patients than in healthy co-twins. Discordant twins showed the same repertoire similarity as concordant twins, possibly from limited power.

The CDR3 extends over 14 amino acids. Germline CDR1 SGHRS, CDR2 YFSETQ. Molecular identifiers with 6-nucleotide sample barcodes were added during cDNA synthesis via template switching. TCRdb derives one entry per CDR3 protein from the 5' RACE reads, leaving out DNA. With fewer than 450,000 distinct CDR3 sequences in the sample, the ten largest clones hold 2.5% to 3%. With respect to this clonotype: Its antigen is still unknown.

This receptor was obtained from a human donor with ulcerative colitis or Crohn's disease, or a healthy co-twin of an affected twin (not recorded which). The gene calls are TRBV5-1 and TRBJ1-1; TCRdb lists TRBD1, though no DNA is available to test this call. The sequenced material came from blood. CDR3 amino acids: CASSSRTGEGEAFF.